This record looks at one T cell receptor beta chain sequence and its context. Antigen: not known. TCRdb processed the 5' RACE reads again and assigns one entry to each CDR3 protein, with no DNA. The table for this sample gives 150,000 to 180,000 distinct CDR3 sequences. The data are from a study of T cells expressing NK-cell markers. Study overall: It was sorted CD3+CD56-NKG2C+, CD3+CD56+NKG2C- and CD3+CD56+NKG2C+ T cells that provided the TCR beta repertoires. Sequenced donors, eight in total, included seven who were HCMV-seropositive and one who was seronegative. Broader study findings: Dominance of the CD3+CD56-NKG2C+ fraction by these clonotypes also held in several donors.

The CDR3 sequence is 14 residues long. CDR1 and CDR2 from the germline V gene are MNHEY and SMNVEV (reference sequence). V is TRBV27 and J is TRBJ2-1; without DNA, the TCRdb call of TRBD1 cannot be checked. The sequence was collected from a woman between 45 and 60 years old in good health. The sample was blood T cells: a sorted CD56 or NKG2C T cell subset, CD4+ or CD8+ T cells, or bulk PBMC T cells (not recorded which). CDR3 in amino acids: CASSRTDSYNEQFF.